These T cell receptor beta chains were read from a single sample in a study of blood T cell repertoires in COVID-19. Profiled with immunoSEQ multiplex PCR; TCRdb holds only in-frame clones, not every one. The sample has over 200,000 clones; approximately 91% are singletons. Sequenced input: peripheral blood. The receptors originated from a woman younger than 45 with acute or convalescent COVID-19. Both conserved end residues are part of each CDR3. A D gene is named only where the DNA matches it firmly. Only some rows state a clone size, as once, few, many or a class for expanded clones.

. TRBJ2-6 . TRBV6-5 TGTGCCAGCGGGCCCTCTGGGGCCAACGTCCTGACTTTC CASGPSGANVLTF
few TRBJ1-1 . TRBV29-1 TGCAGCTTCGGACAATACCCCGAAGCTTTCTTT CSFGQYPEAFF
. TRBJ2-5 . TRBV30 TGTGCCGGGACCGGGTCCTCCCCCCGAGAGACCCAGTACTTC CAGTGSSPRETQYF
. TRBJ1-5 TRBD1 TRBV27 TGTGCCAGCAGTCCAGGGACAGTTAGCAATCAGCCCCAGCATTTT CASSPGTVSNQPQHF
. TRBJ2-3 . TRBV6-5 TGTGCCAGCAGTTTCAGAGCGGGCCTCACAGATACGCAGTATTTT CASSFRAGLTDTQYF
. TRBJ2-1 . TRBV25-1 TGTGCCAGTAAAGCCGAACTGGGGGCTGATGAGCAGTTCTTC CASKAELGADEQFF
. TRBJ2-7 . TRBV7-2 TGTGCCAGCAGCTTAGACGGCAGGGGCTACGAGCAGTACTTC CASSLDGRGYEQYF
. TRBJ2-1 TRBD2 TRBV19 TGTGCCAGTACCCAAGAGGGGCTAGCGGGAGGTGGTTACAATGAGCAGTTCTTC CASTQEGLAGGGYNEQFF
. TRBJ2-1 TRBD2 TRBV7-8 TGTGCCAGCAGCTTCTTCAGCGGGAAGTCCGATGAGCAGTTCTTC CASSFFSGKSDEQFF
. TRBJ1-4 . TRBV14 TGTGCCAGCAGCCAAGATTGGGGCCCCACTGAAAAACTGTTTTTT CASSQDWGPTEKLFF
. TRBJ1-2 . TRBV13 TGTGCCAGCAGCTTAGATAGGGGGGGCCCTTCAGGAGGCTACACCTTC CASSLDRGGPSGGYTF
once TRBJ1-1 . TRBV7-2 TGTGCCAGCAGCTTTTTCGGGGACACTGAAGCTTTCTTT CASSFFGDTEAFF
once TRBJ2-3 . TRBV6-5 TGTGCCAGCAGTTCGGATTCTATCCTAGTTACGCAGTATTTT CASSSDSILVTQYF
few TRBJ2-1 . TRBV7-9 TGTGCCAGCAGCTCCCCTCCCGGTGCCTCCTACAATGAGCAGTTCTTC CASSSPPGASYNEQFF
. TRBJ1-1 TRBD1 TRBV20-1 TGCAGGGCGACAGGGATTGAAGCTTTCTTT CRATGIEAFF
. TRBJ2-1 TRBD2 TRBV9 TGTGCCAGCAGCGTAAAAGCGGGAGTGTTGGATGAGCAGTTCTTC CASSVKAGVLDEQFF
few TRBJ1-3 . TRBV29-1 TGCAGCGTTGCCGTCTCTGGAAACACCATATATTTT CSVAVSGNTIYF
. TRBJ1-5 . TRBV2 TGTGCCAGCAGCTATTATAGCAATCAGCCCCAGCATTTT CASSYYSNQPQHF
. TRBJ2-5 TRBD1 TRBV6-5 TGTGCCAGCAGCAGACAGGGGGCCGGTCAAGAGACCCAGTACTTC CASSRQGAGQETQYF
. TRBJ2-3 TRBD2 TRBV11-3 TGTGCCAGCAGTTCCGGGACTAGCCCCACAGATACGCAGTATTTT CASSSGTSPTDTQYF
. TRBJ1-1 TRBD1 TRBV6-5 TGTGCCAGCAGTTACTCGACGGCAGGGGGCCGGGCTTTCTTT CASSYSTAGGRAFF
. TRBJ1-3 . TRBV27 TGTGCCAGCAGTCACCCCCCCTTGGGGGCTCAGCCTGGAAACACCATATATTTT CASSHPPLGAQPGNTIYF
. TRBJ2-2 TRBD1 TRBV9 TGTGCCAGCAGTTTACGACAGGGGGCGTGGACCGGGGAGCTGTTTTTT CASSLRQGAWTGELFF
. TRBJ1-4 TRBD1 TRBV6-5 TGTGCCAGCAGGCAACAGGGGGTTTGGGAAAAACTGTTTTTT CASRQQGVWEKLFF
. TRBJ1-2 TRBD1 TRBV7-2 TGTGCCAGCAGCTTGACGAGACAGGGACGTGGCTACACCTTC CASSLTRQGRGYTF
. TRBJ2-2 TRBD2 TRBV9 TGTGCCAGCAGCGGGACTAGCGGGATAGCCGGGGAGCTGTTTTTT CASSGTSGIAGELFF
. TRBJ2-3 . TRBV9 TGTGCCAGCAGCGTAGTGGAGAACACAGATACGCAGTATTTT CASSVVENTDTQYF
. TRBJ2-3 . TRBV6-6 TGTGCCAGCAGTCTCGCCACAGGGATAAGTTCAGATACGCAGTATTTT CASSLATGISSDTQYF
few TRBJ2-7 TRBD2 TRBV6-5 TGTGCCAGCAGTTACGGCTCGGCTAGCGGAGACTACGAGCAGTACTTC CASSYGSASGDYEQYF
. TRBJ2-5 TRBD1 TRBV15 TGTGCCACCAGCAGAGATTCTGTACAGGGGCACGAGACCCAGTACTTC CATSRDSVQGHETQYF
. TRBJ1-2 . TRBV11-2 TGTGCCAGCAGCTTAGGGGGCTCCTATGGCTACACCTTC CASSLGGSYGYTF
. TRBJ2-1 . TRBV5-1 TGCGCCAGCAGCGGGACTCAAGACAATGAGCAGTTCTTC CASSGTQDNEQFF
. TRBJ2-2 . TRBV7-2 TGTGCCAGCAGCAATGGGGCGTCCGGGGAGCTGTTTTTT CASSNGASGELFF
once TRBJ2-3 TRBD1 TRBV7-8 TGTGCCAGCAGCTTGGTTTTCGGTTTACAGGGGAACACAGATACGCAGTATTTT CASSLVFGLQGNTDTQYF
once TRBJ2-2 TRBD2 TRBV19 TGTGCCAGTAGTATTTGGGCTAGCGGGAGGGCCGGCGGGGAGCTGTTTTTT CASSIWASGRAGGELFF
. TRBJ1-5 . TRBV5-4 TGTGCCAGCAGCTTGGACAGTAGCAATCAGCCCCAGCATTTT CASSLDSSNQPQHF
. TRBJ2-7 TRBD2 TRBV5-4 TGTGCCAGCAGCCCGAATAGCGGGAGGAGCTCCTACGAGCAGTACTTC CASSPNSGRSSYEQYF
. TRBJ1-2 TRBD1 TRBV2 TGTGCGAGAGAGGGGACAGGGGAGTATGGCTACACCTTC CAREGTGEYGYTF
. TRBJ2-2 TRBD2 TRBV2 TGTGCCACCAGAGGTAGCGGGAGTGTGAACACCGGGGAGCTGTTTTTT CATRGSGSVNTGELFF
few TRBJ1-2 TRBD1 TRBV18 TGTGCCAGCTCACGAGGGGCAGGGCAGGGGGACTATGGCTACACCTTC CASSRGAGQGDYGYTF
. TRBJ2-5 TRBD1 TRBV6-2/TRBV6-3 TGTGCCAGCAGTTATCCTGACAGGGCTATTGGGACCCAGTACTTC CASSYPDRAIGTQYF
. TRBJ1-4 TRBD1 TRBV14 TGTGCCAGCAGCCAAGGGGGACAGGGATCGTCTCGTTTTTTT CASSQGGQGSSRFF
. TRBJ1-5 TRBD1 TRBV27 TGTGCCACCACAGGGGGCACAGGACAGCCCCAGCATTTT CATTGGTGQPQHF
. TRBJ2-5 TRBD2 TRBV30 TGTGCCTGGAGTGCCGGGAGGGTCCTCGGGGAGACCCAGTACTTC CAWSAGRVLGETQYF
. TRBJ2-3 TRBD2 TRBV2 TGTGCCAGCACGTCGCGGGAGCCAGATACGCAGTATTTT CASTSREPDTQYF
once TRBJ2-7 TRBD2 TRBV7-2 TGTGCCAGCAGCTTAGTGACTAGCGGGTCCTACGAGCAGTACTTC CASSLVTSGSYEQYF
. TRBJ2-2 . TRBV6-2/TRBV6-3 TGTGCCAGCAGCCGCTCAACCCAGGGACTCATCCAACTCACCGGGGAGCTGTTTTTT CASSRSTQGLIQLTGELFF
. TRBJ1-2 . TRBV6-6 TGTGCCAGCAGTTCAACGACAGTGCCATATGGCTACACCTTC CASSSTTVPYGYTF
. TRBJ1-1 . TRBV7-2 TGTGCCAGCAGCCTTGCGGGGAAACAGAACACTGAAGCTTTCTTT CASSLAGKQNTEAFF
. TRBJ2-2 . TRBV19 TGTGCCAGTAGTCCGGGACTTTCCGGGGAGCTGTTTTTT CASSPGLSGELFF
. TRBJ2-5 TRBD1 TRBV7-9 TGTGCCAGCAGCCCTAAAGTGGGGACAGCGACCGCTTCCCAAGAGACCCAGTACTTC CASSPKVGTATASQETQYF
. TRBJ2-3 TRBD1 TRBV10-3 TGTGCCATTCGGACAGGGGTAACAGATACGCAGTATTTT CAIRTGVTDTQYF
. TRBJ1-1 . TRBV7-9 TGTGCCAGCAGCTTAGCCAGGGGCTGGGACACTGAAGCTTTCTTT CASSLARGWDTEAFF
. TRBJ1-4 TRBD1 TRBV25-1 TGTGCCAGCAGTGAACCCGGGACAGGGAATGAAAAACTGTTTTTT CASSEPGTGNEKLFF
. TRBJ2-1 TRBD1 TRBV2 TGTGCCAGCAGTGGGACGGACAGGGACTCCAACGGCGTGGAGCAGTTCTTC CASSGTDRDSNGVEQFF
. TRBJ2-1 . TRBV15 TGTGCCACCACCCAGATGAAGGCCGGAGCGATCTCTCGCAATGAGCAGTTCTTC CATTQMKAGAISRNEQFF
. TRBJ2-7 TRBD2 TRBV6-1 TGTGCCAGCAGTGAGAGGACTAGCGGGAGCTACGAGCAGTACTTC CASSERTSGSYEQYF